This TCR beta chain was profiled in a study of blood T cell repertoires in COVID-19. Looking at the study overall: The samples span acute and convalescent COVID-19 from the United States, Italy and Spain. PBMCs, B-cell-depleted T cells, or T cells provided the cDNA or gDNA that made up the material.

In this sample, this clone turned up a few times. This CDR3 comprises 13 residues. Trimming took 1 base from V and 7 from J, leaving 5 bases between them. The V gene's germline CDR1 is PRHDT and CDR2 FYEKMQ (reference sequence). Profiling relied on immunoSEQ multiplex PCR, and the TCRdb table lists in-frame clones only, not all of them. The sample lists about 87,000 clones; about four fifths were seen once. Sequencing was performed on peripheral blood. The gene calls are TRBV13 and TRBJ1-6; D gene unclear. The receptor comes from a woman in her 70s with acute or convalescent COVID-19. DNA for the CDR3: TGTGCCAGCAGCTTAGCTTTAAATTCACCCCTCCACTTT. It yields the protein CASSLALNSPLHF.